The entry below describes one TCR beta chain. The sample is drawn from a study of CD8 T cells in Susac syndrome. Random hexamers served to reverse transcribe roughly 0.5 to 1 ug RNA. TCR beta CDR3 was amplified by immunoSEQ multiplex PCR. This amplification extended across 54 Vbeta and 13 Jbeta segments. TCRdb re-analysed the immunoSEQ multiplex PCR reads in MiXCR, keeping a single row per CDR3 protein. The sample has just under 95,000 distinct CDR3 sequences, around 94% seen once. Fulfillment of recently defined diagnostic criteria for definite or probable disease was shown by the patients with Susac syndrome. The sequenced sample was CD4+ T cells from PBMCs. This receptor was obtained from a human donor with Susac syndrome.

CDR3 sequence reads: CASSANSGSYNEQFF. The CDR3 region has the DNA TGTGCCAGCAGCGCCAATAGCGGGTCGTACAATGAGCAGTTCTTC. J is TRBJ2-1 and V is TRBV7-3; 7 bases are shared with TRBD2. This CDR3 contains 15 residues. With V trimmed by 5 bases and J by 4 bases, 8 bases remained unmatched. Germline values: CDR1 SGHTA, CDR2 FQGTGA.